This TCR beta chain was sequenced for a study of T cells in localized non-small cell lung cancer. Points from the study as a whole: Without multi-region sequencing, intratumor heterogeneity could not be excluded. Adjacent lung held a median roughly 56 of the top 100 tumor clones. Maximal T cell clonality occurred in uninvolved adjacent lung, with tumor ranking below it. Blood T cell density predicted longer survival; adjacent-lung clonality, shorter.

This clone showed up just a few times. The antigen is undetermined. Profiling relied on immunoSEQ multiplex PCR, and the TCRdb table lists in-frame clones only, not all of them. The profile covers around 91,000 clones, with 87% appearing a single time and about 15% taken by the ten largest. This CDR3 spans 13 amino acids. The V end was cut by 1 base, the J end by 6 bases, with 6 bases between. Germline V CDR1 and CDR2: SGHDN, FVKESK. This receptor was obtained from a man aged 40 to 69 with stage I squamous cell lung carcinoma. The material was peripheral blood, obtained before any cancer treatment. This chain joins TRBV14 and TRBJ2-2, with D unresolved. CDR3 sequence: CASSQVIAGELFF. DNA of the CDR3: TGTGCCAGCAGCCAAGTAATAGCCGGGGAGCTGTTTTTT. The whole variable domain, remainder taken from reference TRBV14 and TRBJ2-2, is EAGVTQFPSHSVIEKGQTVTLRCDPISGHDNLYWYRRVMGKEIKFLLHFVKESKQDESGMPNNRFLAERTGGTYSTLKVQPAELEDSGVYFCASSQVIAGELFFGEGSRLTVL.